This TCR beta chain derives from a study of control samples from healthy donors and cancer patients. CDR1 and CDR2 from the germline V gene are SQVTM and ANQGSEA. V shed 7 bases and J 6 bases; nucleotides not matched to a gene: 8. The CDR3 spans 14 residues. The repertoire was sequenced with immunoSEQ multiplex PCR; TCRdb's copy has only in-frame clones and lacks some. The top ten clones hold over 15% of a sample with 65,000 to 95,000 clones, roughly 86% of them seen once. The gene calls are TRBV29-1 and TRBJ2-3, with 12 nucleotides matching TRBD1. The sequenced sample was blood. This receptor was obtained from a man aged 45-65 years in good health. CDR3 sequence reads: CSASGTGGSDTQYF. The CDR3 nucleotides read TGCAGCGCTTCAGGGACAGGGGGCAGTGATACGCAGTATTTT.